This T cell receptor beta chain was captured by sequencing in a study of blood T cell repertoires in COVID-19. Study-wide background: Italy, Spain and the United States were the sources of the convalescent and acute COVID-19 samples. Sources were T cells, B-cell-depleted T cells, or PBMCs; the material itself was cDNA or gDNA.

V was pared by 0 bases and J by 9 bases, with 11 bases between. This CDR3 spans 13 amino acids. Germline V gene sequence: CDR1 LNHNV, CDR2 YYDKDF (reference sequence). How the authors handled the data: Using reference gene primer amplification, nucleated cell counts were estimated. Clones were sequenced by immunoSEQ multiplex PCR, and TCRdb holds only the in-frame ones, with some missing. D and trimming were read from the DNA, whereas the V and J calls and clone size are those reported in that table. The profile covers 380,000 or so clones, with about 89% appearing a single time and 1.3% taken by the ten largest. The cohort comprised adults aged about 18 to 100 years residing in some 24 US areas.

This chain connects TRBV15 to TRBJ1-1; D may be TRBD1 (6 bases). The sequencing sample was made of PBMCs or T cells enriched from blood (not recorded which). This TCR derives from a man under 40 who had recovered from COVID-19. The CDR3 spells CATSRDRGGKAFF. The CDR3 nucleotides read TGTGCCACCAGCAGAGATAGGGGGGGTAAAGCTTTCTTT.